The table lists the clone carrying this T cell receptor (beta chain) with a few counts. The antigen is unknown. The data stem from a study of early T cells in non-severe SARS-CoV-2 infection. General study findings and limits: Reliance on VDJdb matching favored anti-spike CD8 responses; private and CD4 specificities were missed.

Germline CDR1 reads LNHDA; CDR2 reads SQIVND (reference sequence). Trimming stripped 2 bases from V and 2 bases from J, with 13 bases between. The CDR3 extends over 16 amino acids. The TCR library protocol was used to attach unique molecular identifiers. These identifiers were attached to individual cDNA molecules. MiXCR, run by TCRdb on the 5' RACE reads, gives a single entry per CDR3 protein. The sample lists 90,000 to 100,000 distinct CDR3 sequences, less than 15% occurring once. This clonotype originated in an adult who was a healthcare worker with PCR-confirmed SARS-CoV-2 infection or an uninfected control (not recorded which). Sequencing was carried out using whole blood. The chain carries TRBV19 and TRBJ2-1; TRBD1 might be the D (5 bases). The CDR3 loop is CASSISQTVTYNEQFF. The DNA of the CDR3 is TGTGCCAGTAGTATATCCCAGACAGTCACCTACAATGAGCAGTTCTTC.